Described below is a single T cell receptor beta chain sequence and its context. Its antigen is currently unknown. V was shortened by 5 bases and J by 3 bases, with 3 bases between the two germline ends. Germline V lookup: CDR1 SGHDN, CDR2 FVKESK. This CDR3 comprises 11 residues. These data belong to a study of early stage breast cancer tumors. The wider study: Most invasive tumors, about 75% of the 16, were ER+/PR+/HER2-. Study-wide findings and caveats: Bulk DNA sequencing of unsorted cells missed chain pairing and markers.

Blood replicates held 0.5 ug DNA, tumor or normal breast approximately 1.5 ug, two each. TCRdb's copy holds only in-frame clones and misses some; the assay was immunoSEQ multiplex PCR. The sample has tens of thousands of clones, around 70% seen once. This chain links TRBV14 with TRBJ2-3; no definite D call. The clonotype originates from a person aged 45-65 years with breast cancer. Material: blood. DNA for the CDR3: TGTGCCAGCAGCTATACAGATACGCAGTATTTT. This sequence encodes CASSYTDTQYF.